A single sample gave rise to the 7 T cell receptor beta chains below, sequenced in a study of blood T cell repertoires in COVID-19. Assay: immunoSEQ multiplex PCR; the TCRdb copy retains only in-frame clones and omits some. The table records around 100,000 clones, roughly 81% of them present only once. The specimen sequenced was peripheral blood. The origin of the receptors is a man aged 35 to 55 with acute or convalescent COVID-19.

This clone appeared a few times. V usage is TRBV4-3 and J usage is TRBJ2-5; maybe TRBD1 (6 bases). Trimming removed 4 bases at V and 3 bases at J, with 15 bases between. This CDR3 has 15 amino acids. Germline V gene data show CDR1 as LGHNA and CDR2 as YSLEER. In nucleotides, the CDR3 is TGCGCCAGCAGCCGACAGGTCTACGCTGAAGAGACCCAGTACTTC. The encoded protein is CASSRQVYAEETQYF.

This clone was observed a single time. CDR3 loop: CASSNKGVEYGYTF. In DNA, the CDR3 is TGTGCCAGCTCCAATAAGGGGGTGGAGTATGGCTACACCTTC. The J gene is TRBJ1-2, the V gene TRBV18; tentative D call: TRBD1 (6 bases). Germline V gives CDR1 KGHSH, CDR2 LQKENI. The CDR3 runs to 14 residues. V was trimmed by 6 bases and J by 5 bases, leaving 16 bases between them.

The chain couples TRBV6-6 to TRBJ1-4; 8 bases agree with TRBD1. The junction had 4 bases not matched to a gene; V was cut back by 0 bases and J by 4 bases. Germline V gene lookup returns CDR1 MNHNY and CDR2 SVGAGI (reference sequence). The CDR3 totals 16 residues. CDR3: CASSYSTGARNEKLFF. The DNA of the CDR3 is TGTGCCAGCAGTTACTCGACAGGGGCCCGTAATGAAAAACTGTTTTTT.

The chain combines TRBV12-3 or TRBV12-4 with TRBJ2-7; D call uncertain. The CDR3 contains 12 residues. The V gene lost 3 bases and the J gene lost 4 bases, with 7 bases spanning the gap. The CDR3 region is CASSFRLYEQYF. For the CDR3, the DNA is TGTGCCAGCAGTTTCCGGTTGTACGAGCAGTACTTC.

J is TRBJ1-2 and V is TRBV7-8; possibly TRBD1 for D (6 bases). Trimming removed 5 bases at V and 5 bases at J, with 21 bases between. CDR3 length equals 16 residues. Germline loops: CDR1 SGHVS, CDR2 FQNEAQ. CDR3 sequence (DNA): TGTGCCAGCAGCCCGGGGGGGGCAGGGGAGAGTTATGGCTACACCTTC. Translating gives CASSPGGAGESYGYTF.

CDR3 coding DNA: TGCGCCAGCAGCCAAGGCCGGGGAGGGATCGGATCACCCCTCCACTTT. Encoded protein: CASSQGRGGIGSPLHF. The chain links TRBV4-3 to TRBJ1-6; no definite D call. V was shortened by 1 base and J by 10 bases, with 17 bases between the two germline ends. This CDR3 has 16 residues. Germline assignment: CDR1 LGHNA and CDR2 YSLEER.

This clone was observed a single time. The genes are TRBV18 and TRBJ1-2, with TRBD1 identical over 9 bases. This CDR3 region has 18 residues. The germline CDR1 and CDR2 sequences are KGHSH and LQKENI. Trimming at V came to 4 bases and at J to 2 bases, leaving 14 bases not matched to a gene. This CDR3 reads CASSREQGARSGNYGYTF. In DNA, the CDR3 is TGTGCCAGCTCACGAGAACAGGGGGCCCGATCGGGAAACTATGGCTACACCTTC.